This T cell receptor beta chain was profiled in a study of blood T cell repertoires in COVID-19. Study-wide context: Samples came from the United States, Italy and Spain, spanning acute and convalescent COVID-19.

The repertoire was sequenced with immunoSEQ multiplex PCR; TCRdb's copy has only in-frame clones and lacks some. The sample shows roughly 120,000 clones, around 83% of them seen only once. Deletions cut 5 bases from V and 8 bases from J, with 19 bases between. The CDR3 loop spans 15 amino acids. Looked up from germline, CDR1 is LNHDA and CDR2 is SQIVND (reference sequence). V gene TRBV19 combines with J gene TRBJ1-3; maybe TRBD1 (6 bases). Source material: peripheral blood. This TCR was sampled from a woman older than 75 with active or convalescent COVID-19. CDR3 sequence (DNA): TGTGCCAGTAGTCCCACAGGGCCCTCGGCTGACACCATATATTTT. This gives the protein CASSPTGPSADTIYF.